This T cell receptor (beta chain) is from a study of shared clonotypes between healthy human individuals. Study outcomes and limitations: Approximately 5% was the fraction of naive CD4 clonotypes found shared across a few donors. Genetic and exposure-history diversity was limited by the small donor number.

Trimming pared 2 bases from V and 3 bases from J, leaving 14 bases between. The CDR3 length is 15 residues. Germline V gene data show CDR1 as MNHNS and CDR2 as SASEGT. The authors divided CD4+ cells into CD45RA+ naive and CD45RA-negative memory subsets. Of note for this clone: The antigen remains unidentified.

Profiling relied on immunoSEQ multiplex PCR, and the TCRdb table lists in-frame clones only, not all of them. The sample lists some 2,000,000 clones, roughly 94% seen once, with about 0.13% in the top ten. The chain carries TRBV6-1 and TRBJ2-7; D is possibly TRBD1 or TRBD2 (6 bases each). The sequenced sample consisted of naive CD4+ T cells sorted from blood. As to subset: CD45RA+ positively selected. This sequence originates from a man younger than 35 in good health. CDR3 in amino acids: CASSEYWGAFYEQYF. For the CDR3, the DNA is TGTGCCAGCAGTGAATATTGGGGGGCGTTCTACGAGCAGTACTTC.